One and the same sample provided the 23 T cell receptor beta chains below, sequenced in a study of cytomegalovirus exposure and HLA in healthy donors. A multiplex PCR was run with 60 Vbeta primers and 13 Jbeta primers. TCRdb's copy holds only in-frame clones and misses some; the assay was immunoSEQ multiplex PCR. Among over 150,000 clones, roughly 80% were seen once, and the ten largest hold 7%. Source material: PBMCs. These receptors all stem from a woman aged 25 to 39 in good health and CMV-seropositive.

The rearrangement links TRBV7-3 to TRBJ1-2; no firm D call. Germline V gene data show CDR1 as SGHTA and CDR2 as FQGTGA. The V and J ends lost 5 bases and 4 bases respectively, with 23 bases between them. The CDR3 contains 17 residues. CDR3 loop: CASSPNRLWEVPYGYTF. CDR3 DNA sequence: TGTGCCAGCAGCCCGAACCGTTTGTGGGAGGTTCCCTATGGCTACACCTTC.

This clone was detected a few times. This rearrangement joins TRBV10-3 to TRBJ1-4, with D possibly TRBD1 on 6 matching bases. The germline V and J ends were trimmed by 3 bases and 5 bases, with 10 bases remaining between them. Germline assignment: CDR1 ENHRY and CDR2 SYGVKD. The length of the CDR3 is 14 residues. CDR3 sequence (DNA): TGTGCCATCAGTGACGGACAGCAAAATGAAAAACTGTTTTTT. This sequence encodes CAISDGQQNEKLFF.

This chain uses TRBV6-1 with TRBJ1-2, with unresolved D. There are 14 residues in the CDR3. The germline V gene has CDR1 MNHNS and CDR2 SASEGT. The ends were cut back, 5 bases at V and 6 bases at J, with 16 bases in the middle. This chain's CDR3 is CASSIRERGDGYTF. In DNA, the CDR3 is TGTGCCAGCAGTATCCGAGAACGAGGCGATGGCTACACCTTC.

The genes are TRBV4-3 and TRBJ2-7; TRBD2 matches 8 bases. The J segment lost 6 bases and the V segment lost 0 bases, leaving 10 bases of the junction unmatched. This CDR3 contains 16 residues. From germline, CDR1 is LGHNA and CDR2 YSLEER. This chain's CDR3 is CASSQDWSGGGAEQYF. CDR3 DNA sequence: TGCGCCAGCAGCCAAGATTGGTCCGGGGGGGGCGCCGAGCAGTACTTC.

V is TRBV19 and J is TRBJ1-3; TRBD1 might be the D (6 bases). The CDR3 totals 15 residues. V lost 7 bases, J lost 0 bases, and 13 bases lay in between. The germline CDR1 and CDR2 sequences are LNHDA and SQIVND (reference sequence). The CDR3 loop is CASTGQGSSGNTIYF. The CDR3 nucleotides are TGTGCCAGTACCGGGCAGGGGTCCTCTGGAAACACCATATATTTT.

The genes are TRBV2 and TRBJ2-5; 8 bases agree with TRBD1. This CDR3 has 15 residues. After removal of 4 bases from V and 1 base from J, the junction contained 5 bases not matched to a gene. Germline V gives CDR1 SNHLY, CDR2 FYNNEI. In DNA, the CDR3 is TGTGCCAGCAGTGCAGGGGGCGGCTCCCAAGAGACCCAGTACTTC. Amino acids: CASSAGGGSQETQYF.

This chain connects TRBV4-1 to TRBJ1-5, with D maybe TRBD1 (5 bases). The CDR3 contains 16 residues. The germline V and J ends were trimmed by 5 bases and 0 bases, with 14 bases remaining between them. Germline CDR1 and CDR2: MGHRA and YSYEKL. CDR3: CASSVGVQASNQPQHF. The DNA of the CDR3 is TGCGCCAGCAGCGTAGGGGTCCAGGCTAGCAATCAGCCCCAGCATTTT.

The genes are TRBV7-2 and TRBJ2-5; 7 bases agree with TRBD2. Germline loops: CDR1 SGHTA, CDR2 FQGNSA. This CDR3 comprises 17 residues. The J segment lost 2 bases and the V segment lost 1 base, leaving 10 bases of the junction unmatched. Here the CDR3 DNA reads TGTGCCAGCAGCTTAGTAATGGTAACTAGCGTACAAGAGACCCAGTACTTC. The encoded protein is CASSLVMVTSVQETQYF.

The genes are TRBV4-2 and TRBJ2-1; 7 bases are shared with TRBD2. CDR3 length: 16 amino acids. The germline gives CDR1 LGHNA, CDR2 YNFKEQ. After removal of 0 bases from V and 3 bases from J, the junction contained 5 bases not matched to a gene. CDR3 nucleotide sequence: TGTGCCAGCAGCCAAGATCGCCGGGACTACTACAATGAGCAGTTCTTC. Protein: CASSQDRRDYYNEQFF.

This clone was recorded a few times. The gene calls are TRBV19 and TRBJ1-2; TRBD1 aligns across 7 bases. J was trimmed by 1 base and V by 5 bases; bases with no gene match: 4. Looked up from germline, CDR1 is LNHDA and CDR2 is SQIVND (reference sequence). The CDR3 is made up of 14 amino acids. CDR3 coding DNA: TGTGCCAGTAGTTCGACAGGGAATAACTATGGCTACACCTTC. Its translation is CASSSTGNNYGYTF.

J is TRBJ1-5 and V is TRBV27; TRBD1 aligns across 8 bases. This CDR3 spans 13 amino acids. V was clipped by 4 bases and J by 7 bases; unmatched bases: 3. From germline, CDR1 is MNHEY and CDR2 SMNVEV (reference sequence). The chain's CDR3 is CASSSGGIQPQHF. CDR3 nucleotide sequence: TGTGCCAGCAGTTCAGGGGGCATCCAGCCCCAGCATTTT.

In DNA, the CDR3 is TGTGCCAGCAGTCAGGGGGTCGAGAGTGAGCAGTTCTTC. Its protein is CASSQGVESEQFF. The chain has TRBV2 and TRBJ2-1; 7 positions match TRBD1. With 5 bases clipped from V and 9 bases from J, the junction kept 7 bases outside the gene matches. CDR1 and CDR2 (germline): SNHLY, FYNNEI. CDR3 length equals 13 residues.

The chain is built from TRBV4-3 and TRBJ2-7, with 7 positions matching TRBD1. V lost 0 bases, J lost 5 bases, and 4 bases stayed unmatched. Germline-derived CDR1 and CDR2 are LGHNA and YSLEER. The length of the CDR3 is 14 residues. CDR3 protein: CASSQENRGHEQYF. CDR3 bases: TGCGCCAGCAGCCAAGAAAACAGGGGCCACGAGCAGTACTTC.

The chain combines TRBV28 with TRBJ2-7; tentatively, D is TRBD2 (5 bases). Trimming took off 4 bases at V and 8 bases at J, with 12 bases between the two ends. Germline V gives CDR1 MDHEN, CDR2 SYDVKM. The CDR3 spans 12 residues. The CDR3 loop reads CASSSPGLKQYF. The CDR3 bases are TGTGCCAGCAGTTCTCCAGGACTCAAGCAGTACTTC.

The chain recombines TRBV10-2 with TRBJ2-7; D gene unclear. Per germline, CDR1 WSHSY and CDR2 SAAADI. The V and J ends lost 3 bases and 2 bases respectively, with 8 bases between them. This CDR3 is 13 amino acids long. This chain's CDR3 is CASSDAQTYEQYF. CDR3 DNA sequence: TGCGCCAGCAGTGACGCCCAGACCTACGAGCAGTACTTC.

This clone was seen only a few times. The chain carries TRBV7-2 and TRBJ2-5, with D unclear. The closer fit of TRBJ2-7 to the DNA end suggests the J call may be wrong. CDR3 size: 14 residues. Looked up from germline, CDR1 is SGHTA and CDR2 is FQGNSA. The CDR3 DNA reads TGTGCCAGCAGCCCCCTCCCTGGAAACTACGAGCAGTACTTC. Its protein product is CASSPLPGNYEQYF.

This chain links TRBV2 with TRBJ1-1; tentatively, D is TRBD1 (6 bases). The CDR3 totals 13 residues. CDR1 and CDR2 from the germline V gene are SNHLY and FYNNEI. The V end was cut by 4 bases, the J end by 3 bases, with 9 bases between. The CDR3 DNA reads TGTGCCAGCAGTGGACAGGAGGACACTGAAGCTTTCTTT. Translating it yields CASSGQEDTEAFF.

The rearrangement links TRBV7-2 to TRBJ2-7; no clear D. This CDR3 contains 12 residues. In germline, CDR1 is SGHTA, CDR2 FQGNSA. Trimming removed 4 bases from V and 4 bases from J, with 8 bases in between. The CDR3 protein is CASSYPLYEQYF. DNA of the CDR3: TGTGCCAGCAGCTATCCCCTTTACGAGCAGTACTTC. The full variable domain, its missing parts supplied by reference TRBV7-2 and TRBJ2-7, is GAGVSQSPSNKVTEKGKDVELRCDPISGHTALYWYRQSLGQGLEFLIYFQGNSAPDKSGLPSDRFSAERTGGSVSTLTIQRTQQEDSAVYLCASSYPLYEQYFGPGTRLTVT.

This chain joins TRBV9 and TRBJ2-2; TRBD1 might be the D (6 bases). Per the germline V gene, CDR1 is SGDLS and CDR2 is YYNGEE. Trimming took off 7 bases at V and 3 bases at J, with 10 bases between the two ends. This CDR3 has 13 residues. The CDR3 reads CASGTLYTGELFF. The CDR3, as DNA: TGTGCCAGCGGGACACTATACACCGGGGAGCTGTTTTTT.

The CDR3 loop is CASSGRVEETQYF. The CDR3 DNA reads as TGTGCCAGCAGCGGCAGGGTGGAGGAGACCCAGTACTTC. This chain joins TRBV7-2 and TRBJ2-5; tentatively, D is TRBD1 (5 bases). The CDR3 consists of 13 residues. Germline-derived CDR1 and CDR2 are SGHTA and FQGNSA. Trimming pared 5 bases from V and 5 bases from J, leaving 12 bases between.

This chain's CDR3 is CASSSTNWAEQYF. The CDR3 DNA reads TGTGCCAGCAGCTCGACGAATTGGGCCGAGCAGTACTTC. The chain uses TRBV7-8 and TRBJ2-7; D is unresolved. Trimming left V 4 bases short and J 6 bases short, with 13 bases between. This CDR3 region has 13 residues. Germline V gene lookup returns CDR1 SGHVS and CDR2 FQNEAQ.

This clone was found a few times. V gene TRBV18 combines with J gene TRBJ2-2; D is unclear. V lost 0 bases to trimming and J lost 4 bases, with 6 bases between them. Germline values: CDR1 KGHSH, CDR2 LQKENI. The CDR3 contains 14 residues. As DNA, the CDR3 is TGTGCCAGCTCACCACCATCAGGCACCGGGGAGCTGTTTTTT. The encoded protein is CASSPPSGTGELFF.

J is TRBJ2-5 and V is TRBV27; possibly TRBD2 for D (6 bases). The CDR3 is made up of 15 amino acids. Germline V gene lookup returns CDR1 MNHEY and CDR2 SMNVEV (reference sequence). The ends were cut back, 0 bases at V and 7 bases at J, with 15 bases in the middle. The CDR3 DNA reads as TGTGCCAGCAGTTTATCGTGGCCCCTCGGGGGGACCCAGTACTTC. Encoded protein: CASSLSWPLGGTQYF.